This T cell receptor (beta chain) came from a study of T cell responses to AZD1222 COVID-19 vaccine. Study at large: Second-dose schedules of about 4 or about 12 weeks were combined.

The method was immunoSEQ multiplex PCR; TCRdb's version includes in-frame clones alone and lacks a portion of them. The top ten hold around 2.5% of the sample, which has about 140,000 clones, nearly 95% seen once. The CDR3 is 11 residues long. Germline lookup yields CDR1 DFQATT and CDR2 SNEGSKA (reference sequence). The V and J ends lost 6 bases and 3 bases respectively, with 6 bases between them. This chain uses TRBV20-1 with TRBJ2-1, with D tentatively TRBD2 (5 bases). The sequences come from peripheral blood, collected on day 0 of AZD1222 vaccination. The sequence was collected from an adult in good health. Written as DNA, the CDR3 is TGCAGTGCCCGGGACTACAATGAGCAGTTCTTC. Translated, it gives CSARDYNEQFF.